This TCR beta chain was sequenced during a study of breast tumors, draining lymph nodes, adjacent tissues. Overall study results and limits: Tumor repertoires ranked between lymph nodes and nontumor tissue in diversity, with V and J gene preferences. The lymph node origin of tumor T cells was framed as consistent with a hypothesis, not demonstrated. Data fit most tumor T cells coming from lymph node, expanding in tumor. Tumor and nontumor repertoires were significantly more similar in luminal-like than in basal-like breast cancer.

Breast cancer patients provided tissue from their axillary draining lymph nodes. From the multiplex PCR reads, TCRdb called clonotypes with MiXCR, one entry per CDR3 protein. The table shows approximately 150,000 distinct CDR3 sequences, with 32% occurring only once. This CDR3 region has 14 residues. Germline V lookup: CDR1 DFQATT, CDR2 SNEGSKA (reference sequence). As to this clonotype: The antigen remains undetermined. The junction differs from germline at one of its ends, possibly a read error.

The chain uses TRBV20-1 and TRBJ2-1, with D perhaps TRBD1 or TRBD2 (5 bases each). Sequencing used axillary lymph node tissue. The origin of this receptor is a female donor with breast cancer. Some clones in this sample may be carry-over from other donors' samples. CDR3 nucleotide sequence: TGCAGTGCTAGATCCGGGGCTAGCATTGGTGAGCAGCTCTTC. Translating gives CSARSGASIGEQLF.